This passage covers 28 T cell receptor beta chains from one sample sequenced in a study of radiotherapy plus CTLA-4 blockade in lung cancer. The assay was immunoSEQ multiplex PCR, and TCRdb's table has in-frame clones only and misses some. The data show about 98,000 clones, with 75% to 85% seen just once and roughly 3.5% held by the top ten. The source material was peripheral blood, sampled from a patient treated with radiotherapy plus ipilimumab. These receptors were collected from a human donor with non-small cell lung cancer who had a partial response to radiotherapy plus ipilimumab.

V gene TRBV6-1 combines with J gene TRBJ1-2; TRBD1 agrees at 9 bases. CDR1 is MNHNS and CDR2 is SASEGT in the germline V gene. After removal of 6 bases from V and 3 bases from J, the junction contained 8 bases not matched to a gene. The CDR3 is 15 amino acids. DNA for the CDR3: TGTGCCAGCAGCTGGGGACAGGGTCTGGACTATGGCTACACCTTC. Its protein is CASSWGQGLDYGYTF.

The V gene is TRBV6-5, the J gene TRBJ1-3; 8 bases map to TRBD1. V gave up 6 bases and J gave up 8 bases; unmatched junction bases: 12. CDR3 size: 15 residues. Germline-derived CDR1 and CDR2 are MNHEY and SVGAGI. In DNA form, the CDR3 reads TGTGCCAGCAGGGGAAGTGACAGGGGAGCGGACACCATATATTTT. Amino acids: CASRGSDRGADTIYF.

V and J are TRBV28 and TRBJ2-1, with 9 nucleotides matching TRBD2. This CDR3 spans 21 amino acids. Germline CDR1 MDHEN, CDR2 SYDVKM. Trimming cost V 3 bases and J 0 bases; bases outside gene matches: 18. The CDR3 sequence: CASSFTWLGLALSSSYNEQFF. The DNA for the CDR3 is TGTGCCAGCAGTTTTACTTGGTTGGGACTAGCTCTTTCAAGCTCCTACAATGAGCAGTTCTTC. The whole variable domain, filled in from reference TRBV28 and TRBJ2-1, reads DVKVTQSSRYLVKRTGEKVFLECVQDMDHENMFWYRQDPGLGLRLIYFSYDVKMKEKGDIPEGYSVSREKKERFSLILESASTNQTSMYLCASSFTWLGLALSSSYNEQFFGPGTRLTVL.

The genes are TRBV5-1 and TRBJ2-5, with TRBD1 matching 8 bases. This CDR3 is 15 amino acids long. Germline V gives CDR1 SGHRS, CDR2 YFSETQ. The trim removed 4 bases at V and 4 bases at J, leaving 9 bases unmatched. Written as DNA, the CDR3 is TGCGCCAGCAGCCCGGAGGCAGGGGGCGCAGAGACCCAGTACTTC. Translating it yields CASSPEAGGAETQYF.

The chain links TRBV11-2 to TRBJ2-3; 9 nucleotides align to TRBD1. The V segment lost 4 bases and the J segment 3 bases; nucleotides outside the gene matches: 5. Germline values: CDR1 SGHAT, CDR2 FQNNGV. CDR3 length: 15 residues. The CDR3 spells CASSSRGQGTDTQYF. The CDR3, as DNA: TGTGCCAGCAGCTCGAGAGGACAGGGGACAGATACGCAGTATTTT. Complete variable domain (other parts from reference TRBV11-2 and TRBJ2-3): EAGVAQSPRYKIIEKRQSVAFWCNPISGHATLYWYQQILGQGPKLLIQFQNNGVVDDSQLPKDRFSAERLKGVDSTLKIQPAKLEDSAVYLCASSSRGQGTDTQYFGPGTRLTVL.

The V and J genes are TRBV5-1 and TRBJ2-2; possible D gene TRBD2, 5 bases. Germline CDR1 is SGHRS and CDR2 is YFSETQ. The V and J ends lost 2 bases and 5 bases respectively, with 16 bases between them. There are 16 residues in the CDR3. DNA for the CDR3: TGCGCCAGCAGCTTTTTAATGGGAGTGGGGACCGGGGAGCTGTTTTTT. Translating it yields CASSFLMGVGTGELFF.

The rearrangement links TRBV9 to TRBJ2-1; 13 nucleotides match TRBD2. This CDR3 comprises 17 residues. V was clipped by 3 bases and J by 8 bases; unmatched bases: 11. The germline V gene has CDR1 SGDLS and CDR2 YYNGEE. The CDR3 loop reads CASSAREGLAGADEQFF. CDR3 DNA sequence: TGTGCCAGCAGCGCCCGAGAAGGACTAGCGGGAGCGGATGAGCAGTTCTTC.

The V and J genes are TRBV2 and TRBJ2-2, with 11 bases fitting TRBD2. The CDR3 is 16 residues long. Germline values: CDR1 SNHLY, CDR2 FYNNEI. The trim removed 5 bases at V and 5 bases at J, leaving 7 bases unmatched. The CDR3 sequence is CASSISGRASTGELFF. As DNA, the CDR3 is TGTGCCAGCAGTATTAGCGGGAGGGCCTCAACCGGGGAGCTGTTTTTT.

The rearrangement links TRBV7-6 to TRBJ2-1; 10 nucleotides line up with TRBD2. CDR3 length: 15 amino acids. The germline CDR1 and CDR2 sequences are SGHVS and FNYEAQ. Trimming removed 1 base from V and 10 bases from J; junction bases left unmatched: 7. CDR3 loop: CASSLGLAGEGEQFF. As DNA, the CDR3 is TGTGCCAGCAGCTTAGGCCTAGCGGGAGAAGGGGAGCAGTTCTTC.

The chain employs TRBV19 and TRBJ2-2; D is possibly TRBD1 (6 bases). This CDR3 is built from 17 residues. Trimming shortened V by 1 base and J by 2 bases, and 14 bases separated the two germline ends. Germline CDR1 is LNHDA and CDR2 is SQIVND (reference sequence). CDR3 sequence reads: CASSIGIRGDNTGELFF. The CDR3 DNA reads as TGTGCCAGTAGTATAGGTATCAGGGGCGATAACACCGGGGAGCTGTTTTTT.

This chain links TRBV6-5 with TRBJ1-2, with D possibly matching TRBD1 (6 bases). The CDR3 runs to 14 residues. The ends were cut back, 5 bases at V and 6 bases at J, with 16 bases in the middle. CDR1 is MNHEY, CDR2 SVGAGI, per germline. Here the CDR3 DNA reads TGTGCCAGCAGTACTCGACAGGAAGAGGATGGCTACACCTTC. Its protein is CASSTRQEEDGYTF.

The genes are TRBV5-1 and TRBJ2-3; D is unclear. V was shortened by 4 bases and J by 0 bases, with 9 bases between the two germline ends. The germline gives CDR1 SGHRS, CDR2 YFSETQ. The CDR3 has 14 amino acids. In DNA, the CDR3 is TGCGCCAGCAGCCTGGGTTCTAGCACAGATACGCAGTATTTT. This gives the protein CASSLGSSTDTQYF.

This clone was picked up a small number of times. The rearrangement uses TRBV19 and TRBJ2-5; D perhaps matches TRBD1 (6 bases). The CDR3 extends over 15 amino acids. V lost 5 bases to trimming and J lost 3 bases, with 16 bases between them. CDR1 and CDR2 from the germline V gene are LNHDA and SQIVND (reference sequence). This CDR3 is CASSGAGVKEETQYF. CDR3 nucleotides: TGTGCCAGTAGTGGGGCAGGGGTTAAGGAAGAGACCCAGTACTTC.

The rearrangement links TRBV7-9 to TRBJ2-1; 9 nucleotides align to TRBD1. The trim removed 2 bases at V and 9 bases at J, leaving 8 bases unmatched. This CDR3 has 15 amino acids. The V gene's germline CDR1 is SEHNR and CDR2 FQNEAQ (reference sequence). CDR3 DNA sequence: TGTGCCAGCAGCTTAAGAAGGACAGGGGAAGGTGAGCAGTTCTTC. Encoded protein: CASSLRRTGEGEQFF. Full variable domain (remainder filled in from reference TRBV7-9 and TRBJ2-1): DTGVSQNPRHKITKRGQNVTFRCDPISEHNRLYWYRQTLGQGPEFLTYFQNEAQLEKSRLLSDRFSAERPKGSFSTLEIQRTEQGDSAMYLCASSLRRTGEGEQFFGPGTRLTVL.

The CDR3 nucleotides read TGCAGCGCATCTGACGGGATTGGCGGTCAGCCCCAGCATTTT. Residues: CSASDGIGGQPQHF. V and J are TRBV29-1 and TRBJ1-5; D remains ambiguous. This CDR3 comprises 14 residues. V shed 7 bases and J shed 6 bases, with 19 bases lying between them. Germline V gene sequence: CDR1 SQVTM, CDR2 ANQGSEA. Variable domain in full (rest from reference TRBV29-1 and TRBJ1-5): SAVISQKPSRDICQRGTSLTIQCQVDSQVTMMFWYRQQPGQSLTLIATANQGSEATYESGFVIDKFPISRPNLTFSTLTVSNMSPEDSSIYLCSASDGIGGQPQHFGDGTRLSIL.

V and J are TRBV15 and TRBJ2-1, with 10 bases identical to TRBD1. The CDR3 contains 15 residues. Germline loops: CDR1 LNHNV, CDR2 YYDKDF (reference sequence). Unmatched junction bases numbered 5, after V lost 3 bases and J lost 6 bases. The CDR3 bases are TGTGCCACCAGCAGGTCCCGGGACAGGGGCAATGAGCAGTTCTTC. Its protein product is CATSRSRDRGNEQFF. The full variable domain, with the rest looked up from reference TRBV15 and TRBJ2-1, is DAMVIQNPRYQVTQFGKPVTLSCSQTLNHNVMYWYQQKSSQAPKLLFHYYDKDFNNEADTPDNFQSRRPNTSFCFLDIRSPGLGDTAMYLCATSRSRDRGNEQFFGPGTRLTVL.

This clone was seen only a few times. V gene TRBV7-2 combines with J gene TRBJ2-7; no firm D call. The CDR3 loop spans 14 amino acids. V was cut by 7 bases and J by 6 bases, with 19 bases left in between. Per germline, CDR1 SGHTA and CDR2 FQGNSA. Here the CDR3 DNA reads TGTGCCAGCACCCGAGTCGGAGCCGAGCGCGAGCAGTACTTC. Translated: CASTRVGAEREQYF.

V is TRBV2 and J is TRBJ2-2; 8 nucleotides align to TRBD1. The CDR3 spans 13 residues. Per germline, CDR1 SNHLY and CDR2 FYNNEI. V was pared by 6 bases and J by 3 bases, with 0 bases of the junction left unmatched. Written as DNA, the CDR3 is TGTGCCAGCAGACAGGGGGACACCGGGGAGCTGTTTTTT. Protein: CASRQGDTGELFF.

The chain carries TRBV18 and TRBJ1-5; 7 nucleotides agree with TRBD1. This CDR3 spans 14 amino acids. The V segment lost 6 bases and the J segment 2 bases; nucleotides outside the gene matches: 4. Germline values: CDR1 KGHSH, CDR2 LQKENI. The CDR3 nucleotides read TGTGCCAGCTCTCACGACAGGGGCAATCAGCCCCAGCATTTT. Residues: CASSHDRGNQPQHF. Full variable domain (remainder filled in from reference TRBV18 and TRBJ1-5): NAGVMQNPRHLVRRRGQEARLRCSPMKGHSHVYWYRQLPEEGLKFMVYLQKENIIDESGMPKERFSAEFPKEGPSILRIQQVVRGDSAAYFCASSHDRGNQPQHFGDGTRLSIL.

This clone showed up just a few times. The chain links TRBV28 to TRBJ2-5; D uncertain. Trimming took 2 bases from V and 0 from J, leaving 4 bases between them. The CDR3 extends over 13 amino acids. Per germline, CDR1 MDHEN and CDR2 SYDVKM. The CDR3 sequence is CASSLTNQETQYF. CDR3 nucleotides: TGTGCCAGCAGTTTAACTAACCAAGAGACCCAGTACTTC.

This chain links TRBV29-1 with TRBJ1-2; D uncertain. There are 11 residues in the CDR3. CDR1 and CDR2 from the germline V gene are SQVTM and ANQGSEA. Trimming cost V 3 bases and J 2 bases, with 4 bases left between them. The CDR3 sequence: CSVDGNYGYTF. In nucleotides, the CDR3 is TGCAGCGTTGACGGGAACTATGGCTACACCTTC.

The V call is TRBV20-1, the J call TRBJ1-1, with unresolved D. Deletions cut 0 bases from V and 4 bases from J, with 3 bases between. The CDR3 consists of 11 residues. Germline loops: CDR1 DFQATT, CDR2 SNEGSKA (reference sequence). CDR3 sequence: CSARESTEAFF. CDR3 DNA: TGCAGTGCTAGAGAGAGCACTGAAGCTTTCTTT.

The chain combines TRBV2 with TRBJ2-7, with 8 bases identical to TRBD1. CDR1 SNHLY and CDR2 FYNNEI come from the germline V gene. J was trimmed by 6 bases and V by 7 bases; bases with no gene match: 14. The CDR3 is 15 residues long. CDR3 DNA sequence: TGTGCCAGCATGGTCGGACAGGGTCTCGGTGGCGAGCAGTACTTC. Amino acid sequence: CASMVGQGLGGEQYF.

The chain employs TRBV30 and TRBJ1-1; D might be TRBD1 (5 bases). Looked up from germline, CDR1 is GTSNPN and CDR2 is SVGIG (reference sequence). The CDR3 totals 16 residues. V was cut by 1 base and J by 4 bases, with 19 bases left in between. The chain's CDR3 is CAWSASWGREGTEAFF. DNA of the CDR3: TGTGCCTGGAGTGCTTCCTGGGGCAGGGAGGGCACTGAAGCTTTCTTT.

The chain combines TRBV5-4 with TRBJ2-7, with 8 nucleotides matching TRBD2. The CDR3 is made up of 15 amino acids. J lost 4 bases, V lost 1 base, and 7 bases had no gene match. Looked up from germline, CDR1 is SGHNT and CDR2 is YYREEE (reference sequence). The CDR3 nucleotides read TGTGCCAGCAGCTTGCTGGAGCGGGAGTCTTACGAGCAGTACTTC. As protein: CASSLLERESYEQYF. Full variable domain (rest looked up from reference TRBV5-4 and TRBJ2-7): ETGVTQSPTHLIKTRGQQVTLRCSSQSGHNTVSWYQQALGQGPQFIFQYYREEENGRGNFPPRFSGLQFPNYSSELNVNALELDDSALYLCASSLLERESYEQYFGPGTRLTVT.

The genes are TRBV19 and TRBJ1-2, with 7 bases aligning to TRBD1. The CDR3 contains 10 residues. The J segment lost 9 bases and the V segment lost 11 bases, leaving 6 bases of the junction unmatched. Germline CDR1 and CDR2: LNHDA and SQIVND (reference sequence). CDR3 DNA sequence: TGTGCCTTTTCGGACAGGCGCTACACCTTC. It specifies CAFSDRRYTF. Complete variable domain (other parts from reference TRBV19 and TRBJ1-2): DGGITQSPKYLFRKEGQNVTLSCEQNLNHDAMYWYRQDPGQGLRLIYYSQIVNDFQKGDIAEGYSVSREKKESFPLTVTSAQKNPTAFYLCAFSDRRYTFGSGTRLTVV.

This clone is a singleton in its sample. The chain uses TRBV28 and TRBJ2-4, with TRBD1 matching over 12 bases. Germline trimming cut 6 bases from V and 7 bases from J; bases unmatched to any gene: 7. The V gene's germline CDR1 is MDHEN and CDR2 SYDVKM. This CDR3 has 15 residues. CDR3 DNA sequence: TGTGCCAGCAGAACAGCAGGGACAGGGGGCAACATTCAGTACTTC. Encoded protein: CASRTAGTGGNIQYF.

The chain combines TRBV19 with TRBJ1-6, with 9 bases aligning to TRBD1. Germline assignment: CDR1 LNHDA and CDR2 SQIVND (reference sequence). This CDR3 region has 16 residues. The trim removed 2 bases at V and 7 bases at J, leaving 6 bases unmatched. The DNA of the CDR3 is TGTGCCAGTAGTATATTGGGACAGGGAATGAATTCACCCCTCCACTTT. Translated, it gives CASSILGQGMNSPLHF.